This entry lists 5 T cell receptor beta chains sequenced from one sample in a study of shared clonotypes between healthy human individuals. Clones were read by immunoSEQ multiplex PCR, and TCRdb kept only the in-frame ones, dropping some. This sample carries 1.6 million or so clones, 98% of them seen once, and the ten largest clones take roughly 0.36%. The sequencing sample was made of naive CD4+ T cells sorted from blood. Documented subset: CD45RA+ positively selected. The source is a man aged 25-45 years in good health.

Notes on this clone: Other DNA sequences of this sample code for an identical CDR3. The chain links TRBV5-1 to TRBJ1-1, with 10 bases aligning to TRBD1. The CDR3 contains 14 residues. CDR1 SGHRS and CDR2 YFSETQ come from the germline V gene. The ends lost 4 bases at V and 5 bases at J; junction bases unmatched: 5. CDR3 amino acids: CASSLGQGSTEAFF. CDR3 sequence (DNA): TGCGCCAGCAGCCTGGGACAGGGGTCGACTGAAGCTTTCTTT.

The chain joins TRBV6-4 to TRBJ2-3; 8 bases fit TRBD2. The germline CDR1 and CDR2 sequences are MRHNA and SNTAGT. The CDR3 is 15 residues long. The V segment lost 6 bases and the J segment 2 bases; nucleotides outside the gene matches: 7. The CDR3 nucleotides read TGTGCCAGCAGGGCCAGCGGGGGCGACACAGATACGCAGTATTTT. It translates to CASRASGGDTDTQYF.

The chain carries TRBV7-2 and TRBJ2-2, with D possibly being TRBD1 or TRBD2 (6 bases each). This CDR3 is 15 amino acids long. V lost 2 bases and J 4 bases, leaving 11 bases between the germline ends. Germline values: CDR1 SGHTA, CDR2 FQGNSA. CDR3 amino acids: CASSLRGLGTGELFF. The CDR3 nucleotides read TGTGCCAGCAGCTTACGGGGGCTTGGCACCGGGGAGCTGTTTTTT.

The rearrangement uses TRBV28 and TRBJ2-7, with TRBD2 matching over 8 bases. Germline CDR1 and CDR2: MDHEN and SYDVKM. There are 15 residues in the CDR3. With 6 bases clipped from V and 3 bases from J, the junction kept 10 bases outside the gene matches. CDR3: CASRPVAGLNYEQYF. CDR3 DNA sequence: TGTGCCAGCAGGCCCGTAGCGGGGTTAAACTACGAGCAGTACTTC.

V is TRBV28 and J is TRBJ2-7, with 7 bases that match TRBD1. The V gene end was trimmed by 5 bases and the J gene end by 3 bases; junction bases not matched to a gene: 10. CDR3 length: 15 amino acids. Germline CDR1 MDHEN, CDR2 SYDVKM. CDR3 region: CASSPPRGGYYEQYF. The CDR3 nucleotides read TGTGCCAGCAGTCCCCCGCGAGGGGGCTACTACGAGCAGTACTTC. Full variable domain (rest looked up from reference TRBV28 and TRBJ2-7): DVKVTQSSRYLVKRTGEKVFLECVQDMDHENMFWYRQDPGLGLRLIYFSYDVKMKEKGDIPEGYSVSREKKERFSLILESASTNQTSMYLCASSPPRGGYYEQYFGPGTRLTVT.